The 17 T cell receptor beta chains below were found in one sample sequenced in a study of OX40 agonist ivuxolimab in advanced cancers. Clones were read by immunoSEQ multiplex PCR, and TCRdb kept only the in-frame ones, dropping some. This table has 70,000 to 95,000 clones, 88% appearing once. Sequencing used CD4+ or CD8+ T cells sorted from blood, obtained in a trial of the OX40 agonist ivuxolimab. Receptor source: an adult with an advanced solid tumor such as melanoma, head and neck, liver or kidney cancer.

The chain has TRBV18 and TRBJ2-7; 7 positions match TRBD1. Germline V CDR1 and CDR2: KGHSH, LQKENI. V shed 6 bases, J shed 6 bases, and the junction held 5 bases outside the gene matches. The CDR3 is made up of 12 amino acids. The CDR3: CASSPGQFEQYF. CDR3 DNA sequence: TGTGCCAGCTCCCCGGGACAGTTCGAGCAGTACTTC.

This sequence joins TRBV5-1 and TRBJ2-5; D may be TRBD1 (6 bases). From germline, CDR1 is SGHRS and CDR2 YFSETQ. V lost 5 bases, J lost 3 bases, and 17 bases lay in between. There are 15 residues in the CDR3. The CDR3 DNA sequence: TGCGCCAGCAGACTTTTGGGACAAACTAAAGAGACCCAGTACTTC. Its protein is CASRLLGQTKETQYF. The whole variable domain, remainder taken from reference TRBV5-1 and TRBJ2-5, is KAGVTQTPRYLIKTRGQQVTLSCSPISGHRSVSWYQQTPGQGLQFLFEYFSETQRNKGNFPGRFSGRQFSNSRSEMNVSTLELGDSALYLCASRLLGQTKETQYFGPGTRLLVL.

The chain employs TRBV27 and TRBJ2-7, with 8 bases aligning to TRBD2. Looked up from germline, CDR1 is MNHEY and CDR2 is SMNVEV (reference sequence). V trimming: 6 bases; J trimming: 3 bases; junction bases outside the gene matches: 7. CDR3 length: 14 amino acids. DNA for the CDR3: TGTGCCAGCAGGACGACTAGCGCAAACTACGAGCAGTACTTC. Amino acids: CASRTTSANYEQYF.

CDR3 sequence reads: CASSLIQGSYEQYF. The CDR3 region has the DNA TGTGCCAGCAGTTTAATCCAGGGTTCCTACGAGCAGTACTTC. The V and J genes are TRBV2 and TRBJ2-5; a weak D match, TRBD1 (5 bases). The end of the DNA aligns better with TRBJ2-7, so the J call may be wrong. CDR1 is SNHLY and CDR2 is FYNNEI in the germline V gene. This CDR3 spans 14 amino acids.

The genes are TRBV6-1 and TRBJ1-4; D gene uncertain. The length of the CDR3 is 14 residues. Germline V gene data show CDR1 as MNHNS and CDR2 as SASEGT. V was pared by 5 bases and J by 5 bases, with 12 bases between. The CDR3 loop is CASSSKGLNEKLFF. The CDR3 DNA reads TGTGCCAGCAGTAGTAAGGGTCTCAATGAAAAACTGTTTTTT.

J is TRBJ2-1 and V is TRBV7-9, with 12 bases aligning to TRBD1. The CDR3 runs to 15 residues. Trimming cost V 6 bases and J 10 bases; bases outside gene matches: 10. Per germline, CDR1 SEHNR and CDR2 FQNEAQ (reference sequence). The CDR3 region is CASSSGTGGPGEQFF. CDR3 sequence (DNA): TGTGCCAGCAGTTCCGGGACAGGGGGCCCCGGGGAGCAGTTCTTC.

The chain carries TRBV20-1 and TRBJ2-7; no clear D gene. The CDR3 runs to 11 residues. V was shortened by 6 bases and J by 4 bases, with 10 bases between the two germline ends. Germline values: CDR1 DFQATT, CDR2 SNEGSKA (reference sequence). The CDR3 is CSAKNRYEQYF. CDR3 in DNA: TGCAGTGCAAAAAACCGTTACGAGCAGTACTTC.

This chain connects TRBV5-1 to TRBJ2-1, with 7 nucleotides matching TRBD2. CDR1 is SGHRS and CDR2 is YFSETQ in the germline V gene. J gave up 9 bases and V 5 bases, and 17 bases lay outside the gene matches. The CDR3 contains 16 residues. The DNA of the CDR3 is TGCGCCAGCAGTTTCGGGGGGTCGGCGACTAGTATTGAGCAGTTCTTC. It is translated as CASSFGGSATSIEQFF. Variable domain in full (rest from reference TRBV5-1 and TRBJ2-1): KAGVTQTPRYLIKTRGQQVTLSCSPISGHRSVSWYQQTPGQGLQFLFEYFSETQRNKGNFPGRFSGRQFSNSRSEMNVSTLELGDSALYLCASSFGGSATSIEQFFGPGTRLTVL.

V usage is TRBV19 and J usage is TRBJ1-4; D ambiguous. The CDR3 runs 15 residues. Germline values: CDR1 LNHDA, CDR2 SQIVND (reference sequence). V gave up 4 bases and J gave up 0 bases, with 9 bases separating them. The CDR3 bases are TGTGCCAGTAGTAGGCAGGAGGCAACTAATGAAAAACTGTTTTTT. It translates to CASSRQEATNEKLFF. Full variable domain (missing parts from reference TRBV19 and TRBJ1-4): DGGITQSPKYLFRKEGQNVTLSCEQNLNHDAMYWYRQDPGQGLRLIYYSQIVNDFQKGDIAEGYSVSREKKESFPLTVTSAQKNPTAFYLCASSRQEATNEKLFFGSGTQLSVL.

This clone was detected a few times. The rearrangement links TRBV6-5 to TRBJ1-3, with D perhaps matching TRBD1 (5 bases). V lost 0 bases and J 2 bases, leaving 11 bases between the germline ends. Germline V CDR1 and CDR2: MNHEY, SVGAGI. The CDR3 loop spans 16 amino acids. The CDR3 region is CASSYSGGRAGNTIYF. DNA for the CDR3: TGTGCCAGCAGTTACTCGGGGGGGAGGGCTGGAAACACCATATATTTT.

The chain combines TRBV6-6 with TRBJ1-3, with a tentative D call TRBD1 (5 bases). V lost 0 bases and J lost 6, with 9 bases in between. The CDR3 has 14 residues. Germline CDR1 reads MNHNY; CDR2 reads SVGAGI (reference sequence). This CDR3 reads CASSYSIGANTIYF. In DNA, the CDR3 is TGTGCCAGCAGTTACTCAATCGGGGCAAACACCATATATTTT.

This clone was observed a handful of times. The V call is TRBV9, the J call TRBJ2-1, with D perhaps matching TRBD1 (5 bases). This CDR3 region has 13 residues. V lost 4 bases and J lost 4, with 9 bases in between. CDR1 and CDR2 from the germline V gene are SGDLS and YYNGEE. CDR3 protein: CASSFRQYNEQFF. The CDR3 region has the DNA TGTGCCAGCAGCTTTAGACAGTACAATGAGCAGTTCTTC.

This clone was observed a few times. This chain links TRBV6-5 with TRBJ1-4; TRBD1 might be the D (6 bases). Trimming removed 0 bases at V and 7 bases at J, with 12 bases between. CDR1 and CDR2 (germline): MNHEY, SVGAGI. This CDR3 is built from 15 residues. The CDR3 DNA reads TGTGCCAGCAGTTACTCGGGGGCGGTGGGTGAAAAACTGTTTTTT. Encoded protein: CASSYSGAVGEKLFF.

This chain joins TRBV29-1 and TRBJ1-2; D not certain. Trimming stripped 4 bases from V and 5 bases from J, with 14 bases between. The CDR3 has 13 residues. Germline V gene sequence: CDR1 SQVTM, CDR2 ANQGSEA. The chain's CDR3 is CSVVERTGYGYTF. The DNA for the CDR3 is TGCAGCGTTGTTGAGAGGACGGGTTATGGCTACACCTTC.

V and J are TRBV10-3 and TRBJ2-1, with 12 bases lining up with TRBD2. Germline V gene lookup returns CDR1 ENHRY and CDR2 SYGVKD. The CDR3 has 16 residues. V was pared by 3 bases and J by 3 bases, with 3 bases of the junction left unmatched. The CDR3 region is CAISDRLAGDYNEQFF. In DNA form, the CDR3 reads TGTGCCATCAGTGACCGACTAGCGGGAGACTACAATGAGCAGTTCTTC.

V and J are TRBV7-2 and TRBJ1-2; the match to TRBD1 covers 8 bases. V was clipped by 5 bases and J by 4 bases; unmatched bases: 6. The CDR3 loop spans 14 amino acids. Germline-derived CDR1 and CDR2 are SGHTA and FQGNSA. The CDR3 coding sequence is TGTGCCAGCAGCCCCCGGGACAGGCCCTATGGCTACACCTTC. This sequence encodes CASSPRDRPYGYTF.

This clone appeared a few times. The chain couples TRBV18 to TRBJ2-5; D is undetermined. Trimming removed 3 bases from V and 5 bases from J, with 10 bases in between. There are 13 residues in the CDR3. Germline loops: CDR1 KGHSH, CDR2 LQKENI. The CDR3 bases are TGTGCCAGCTCACCCCCGGGTTTCGAGACCCAGTACTTC. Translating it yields CASSPPGFETQYF.